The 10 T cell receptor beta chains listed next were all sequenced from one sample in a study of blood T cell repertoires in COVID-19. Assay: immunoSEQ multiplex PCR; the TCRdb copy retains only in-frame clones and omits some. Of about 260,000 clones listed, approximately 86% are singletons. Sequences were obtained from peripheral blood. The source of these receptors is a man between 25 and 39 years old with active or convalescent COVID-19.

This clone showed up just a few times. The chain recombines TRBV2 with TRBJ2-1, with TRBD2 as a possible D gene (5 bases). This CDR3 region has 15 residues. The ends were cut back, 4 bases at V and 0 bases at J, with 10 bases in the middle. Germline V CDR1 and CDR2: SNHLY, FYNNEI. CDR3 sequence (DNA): TGTGCCAGCAGTGTTTCTAGCCTCTCCTACAATGAGCAGTTCTTC. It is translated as CASSVSSLSYNEQFF.

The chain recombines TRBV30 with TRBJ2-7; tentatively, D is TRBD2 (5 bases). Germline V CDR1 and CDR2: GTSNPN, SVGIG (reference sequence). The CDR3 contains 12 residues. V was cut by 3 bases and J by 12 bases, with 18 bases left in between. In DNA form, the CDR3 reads TGTGCCTGGAGGCCTACGTGGGGAGAAGCGTACTTC. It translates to CAWRPTWGEAYF.

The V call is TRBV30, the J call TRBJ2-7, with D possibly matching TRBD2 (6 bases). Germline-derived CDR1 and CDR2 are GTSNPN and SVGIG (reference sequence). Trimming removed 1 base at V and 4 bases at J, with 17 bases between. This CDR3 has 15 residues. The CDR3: CAWSARGSNTYEQYF. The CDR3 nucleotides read TGTGCCTGGAGTGCTCGGGGGAGTAATACGTACGAGCAGTACTTC.

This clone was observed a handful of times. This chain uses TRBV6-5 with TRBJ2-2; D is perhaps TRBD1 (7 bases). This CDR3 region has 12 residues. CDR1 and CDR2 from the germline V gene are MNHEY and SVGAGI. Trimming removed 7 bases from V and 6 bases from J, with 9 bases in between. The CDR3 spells CASTRGAGELFF. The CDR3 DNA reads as TGTGCCAGCACCAGGGGGGCCGGGGAGCTGTTTTTT.

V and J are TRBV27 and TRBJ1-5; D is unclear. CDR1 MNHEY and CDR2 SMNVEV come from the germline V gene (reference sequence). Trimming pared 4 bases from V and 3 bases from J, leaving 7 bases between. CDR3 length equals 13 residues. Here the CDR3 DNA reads TGTGCCAGCAGTTACGAACACAATCAGCCCCAGCATTTT. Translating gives CASSYEHNQPQHF.

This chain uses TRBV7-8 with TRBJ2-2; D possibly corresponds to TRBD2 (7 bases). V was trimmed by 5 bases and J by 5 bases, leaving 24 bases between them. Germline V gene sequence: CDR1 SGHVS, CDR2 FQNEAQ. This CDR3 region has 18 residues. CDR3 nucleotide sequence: TGTGCCAGCAGCCCGCGGGGGCAGACAGGTCATTTAACCGGGGAGCTGTTTTTT. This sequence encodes CASSPRGQTGHLTGELFF.

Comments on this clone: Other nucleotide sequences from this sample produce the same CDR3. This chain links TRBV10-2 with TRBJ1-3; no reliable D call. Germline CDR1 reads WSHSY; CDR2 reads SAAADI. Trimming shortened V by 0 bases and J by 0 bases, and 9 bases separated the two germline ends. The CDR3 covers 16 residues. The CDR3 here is CASSESGGSSGNTIYF. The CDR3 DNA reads TGCGCCAGCAGTGAGTCAGGCGGCAGCTCTGGAAACACCATATATTTT.

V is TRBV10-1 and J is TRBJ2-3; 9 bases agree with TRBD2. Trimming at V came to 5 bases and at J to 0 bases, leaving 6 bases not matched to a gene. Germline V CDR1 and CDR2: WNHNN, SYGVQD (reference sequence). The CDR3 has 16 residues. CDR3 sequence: CASSLGLATSTDTQYF. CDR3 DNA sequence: TGCGCCAGCAGTTTGGGACTAGCCACTAGCACAGATACGCAGTATTTT.

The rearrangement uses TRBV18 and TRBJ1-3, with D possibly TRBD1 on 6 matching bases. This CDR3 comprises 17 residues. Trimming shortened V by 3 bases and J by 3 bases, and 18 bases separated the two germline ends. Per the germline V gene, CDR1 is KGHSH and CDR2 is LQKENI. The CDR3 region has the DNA TGTGCCAGCTCACCCCACCCCCCCGGACAGAGTGGAAACACCATATATTTT. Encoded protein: CASSPHPPGQSGNTIYF.

The CDR3 is CASSPAGTYEQYF. The CDR3 DNA reads TGTGCCAGCAGCCCCGCCGGTACCTACGAGCAGTACTTC. The V call is TRBV7-7, the J call TRBJ2-7; D is ambiguous. CDR3 length equals 13 residues. The V end was cut by 5 bases, the J end by 2 bases, with 10 bases between. Germline CDR1 SSHAT, CDR2 FNYEAQ (reference sequence).